The 21 T cell receptor beta chains below all came from one sample that was sequenced in a study of beta chain features in type 1 diabetes (dated by TCRdb to 2016 to 2019). Receptors were amplified or captured by the immunoSEQ multiplex PCR assay. The entire amount of isolated RNA was reverse transcribed using the High Capacity cDNA Reverse Transcription Kit, so the sequenced TCRB transcripts were expressed ones. TCRdb obtained this table from immuneACCESS and retained in-frame rearrangements with V and J assigned. These tables miss some clones; where compared with another copy, unresolved V genes account for less than half of the shortfall, and the remainder is unexplained. Recorded for this sample are 300,000 to 400,000 clones; 6.5% to 10% of them occurred a single time. 0.44% of the sample rests with the top ten. The sequenced material came from central memory CD4+ T cells from blood. The origin of the receptors is a young woman in good health.

This clone was counted between two and nine times. A much larger clone lies a single base off, so this may be a read error. The sample holds other DNA sequences that translate to the same CDR3. The genes are TRBV7-2 and TRBJ2-1; the match to TRBD1 covers 9 bases. V was pared by 6 bases and J by 3 bases, with 3 bases of the junction left unmatched. CDR1 and CDR2 (germline): SGHTA, FQGNSA. The CDR3 extends over 14 amino acids. The CDR3 is CASSPGQGYNEQFF. The CDR3 region has the DNA TGTGCCAGCAGTCCGGGACAGGGCTACAATGAGCAGTTCTTC.

Notes on this clone: Other nucleotide sequences from this sample produce the same CDR3. The J gene is TRBJ2-3, the V gene TRBV5-4; possibly TRBD1 for D (6 bases). CDR3 length: 14 residues. The germline V gene encodes CDR1 SGHNT and CDR2 YYREEE (reference sequence). Deletions cut 4 bases from V and 2 bases from J, with 11 bases between. For the CDR3, the DNA is TGTGCCAGCAGCCTACAGGGCGCCACAGATACGCAGTATTTT. It specifies CASSLQGATDTQYF.

In this sample, this clone turned up many times. The chain links TRBV7-9 to TRBJ2-5; D is unresolved. This CDR3 is built from 12 residues. CDR1 and CDR2 (germline): SEHNR, FQNEAQ (reference sequence). V dropped 1 base and J dropped 4 bases, with 4 bases sitting between them. The DNA of the CDR3 is TGTGCCAGCAGCTTAGTAGCAGAGACCCAGTACTTC. This sequence encodes CASSLVAETQYF.

The table lists this clone with a few counts. The gene calls are TRBV6-1 and TRBJ2-7, with 8 bases that match TRBD1. The germline CDR1 and CDR2 sequences are MNHNS and SASEGT. This CDR3 contains 14 residues. With 6 bases clipped from V and 1 base from J, the junction kept 5 bases outside the gene matches. For the CDR3, the DNA is TGTGCCAGCAGAAGGACAGGGCTTTCCTACGAGCAGTACTTC. This gives the protein CASRRTGLSYEQYF.

This clone turned up a few times. The chain employs TRBV4-2 and TRBJ2-5; D ambiguous. Germline CDR1 is LGHNA and CDR2 is YNFKEQ. With 1 base removed from V and 2 bases from J, the gap between germline ends came to 8 bases. The CDR3 runs 14 residues. The CDR3: CASSQVTNQETQYF. The CDR3 DNA reads TGTGCCAGCAGCCAAGTGACCAATCAAGAGACCCAGTACTTC.

The genes are TRBV5-4 and TRBJ2-1; TRBD2 matches at 10 bases. J gave up 4 bases and V 1 base, and 5 bases lay outside the gene matches. The CDR3 has 16 residues. CDR1 is SGHNT and CDR2 is YYREEE in the germline V gene (reference sequence). In nucleotides, the CDR3 is TGTGCCAGCAGCTTGAGAGCTAGCGGGGGTTACAATGAGCAGTTCTTC. The encoded protein is CASSLRASGGYNEQFF.

This clone was seen a few times. CDR3 DNA: TGTGCCAGCAGCTTAGCTTACTTGGGTGGAACTAGCACAGATACGCAGTATTTT. Residues: CASSLAYLGGTSTDTQYF. The rearrangement joins TRBV7-2 to TRBJ2-3; D uncertain. The CDR3 has 18 amino acids. V was cut by 0 bases and J by 0 bases, with 16 bases left in between. Germline V lookup: CDR1 SGHTA, CDR2 FQGNSA.

This clone came up a few times. The chain joins TRBV13 to TRBJ2-7; D is possibly TRBD1 or TRBD2 (5 bases each). Trimming removed 3 bases from V and 0 bases from J, with 9 bases in between. The CDR3 sequence is 14 residues long. Germline V gives CDR1 PRHDT, CDR2 FYEKMQ (reference sequence). This chain's CDR3 is CASSLWGSSYEQYF. The CDR3 DNA reads as TGTGCCAGCAGCTTGTGGGGGAGCTCCTACGAGCAGTACTTC.

This clone was picked up a small number of times. V usage is TRBV7-8 and J usage is TRBJ2-3; 7 nucleotides match TRBD2. The CDR3 extends over 14 amino acids. V trimming: 5 bases; J trimming: 8 bases; junction bases outside the gene matches: 10. The germline gives CDR1 SGHVS, CDR2 FQNEAQ. In DNA form, the CDR3 reads TGTGCCAGCAGCCTCCGCGGGAGAGCTAGTACGCAGTATTTT. It specifies CASSLRGRASTQYF. The whole variable domain, remainder taken from reference TRBV7-8 and TRBJ2-3, is GAGVSQSPRYKVAKRGQDVALRCDPISGHVSLFWYQQALGQGPEFLTYFQNEAQLDKSGLPSDRFFAERPEGSVSTLKIQRTQQEDSAVYLCASSLRGRASTQYFGPGTRLTVL.

V usage is TRBV10-3 and J usage is TRBJ2-3, with a possible D match to TRBD2 (6 bases). CDR1 is ENHRY and CDR2 is SYGVKD in the germline V gene. The CDR3 length is 13 residues. V was trimmed by 8 bases and J by 1 base, leaving 10 bases between them. This chain's CDR3 is CAILPSGTDTQYF. The CDR3 nucleotides read TGTGCCATCCTCCCTAGCGGCACAGATACGCAGTATTTT.

This clone was detected a few times. V and J are TRBV6-5 and TRBJ2-3; 9 bases match TRBD1. V shed 5 bases and J 3 bases; nucleotides not matched to a gene: 6. The CDR3 spans 15 residues. Per the germline V gene, CDR1 is MNHEY and CDR2 is SVGAGI. The CDR3 spells CASSPPGQGTDTQYF. The DNA of the CDR3 is TGTGCCAGCAGTCCGCCGGGACAGGGTACAGATACGCAGTATTTT.

In its sample, this clone was seen a few times. As DNA, the CDR3 is TGCGCCAGCAGCCCCCGGGACAGGGGCTCCTACGAGCAGTACTTC. Protein: CASSPRDRGSYEQYF. The rearrangement links TRBV5-1 to TRBJ2-7, with TRBD1 identical over 10 bases. V dropped 4 bases and J dropped 0; count of bases not matched to a gene: 4. Germline-derived CDR1 and CDR2 are SGHRS and YFSETQ. The CDR3 has 15 residues.

V gene TRBV20-1 combines with J gene TRBJ2-1; D is ambiguous. From germline, CDR1 is DFQATT and CDR2 SNEGSKA (reference sequence). Trimming removed 3 bases from V and 9 bases from J, with 6 bases in between. The CDR3 totals 10 residues. The CDR3 coding sequence is TGCAGTGCTAGGGCGCGTGAGCAGTTCTTC. It yields the protein CSARAREQFF.

This clone was seen only a few times. The J gene is TRBJ2-1, the V gene TRBV29-1; TRBD2 aligns across 8 bases. There are 13 residues in the CDR3. With V trimmed by 7 bases and J by 5 bases, 7 bases remained unmatched. From germline, CDR1 is SQVTM and CDR2 ANQGSEA. CDR3 nucleotides: TGCAGCGGGGAGCGGGAGTTTAACAATGAGCAGTTCTTC. Residues: CSGEREFNNEQFF.

The CDR3 loop is CASTTGIQAYNEQFF. The DNA of the CDR3 is TGTGCCAGCACGACCGGAATCCAAGCGTACAATGAGCAGTTCTTC. The V and J genes are TRBV7-2 and TRBJ2-1; D unclear. The CDR3 sequence is 15 residues long. Trimming pared 7 bases from V and 4 bases from J, leaving 17 bases between. The germline gives CDR1 SGHTA, CDR2 FQGNSA.

The chain employs TRBV25-1 and TRBJ2-3; D is perhaps TRBD1 (5 bases). This CDR3 is built from 15 residues. Germline CDR1 and CDR2: MGHDK and SYGVNS. Trimming cost V 4 bases and J 2 bases, with 13 bases left between them. CDR3 bases: TGTGCCAGCAGTGGAGCAGGGATCCACACAGATACGCAGTATTTT. This encodes CASSGAGIHTDTQYF.

The CDR3 reads CASSSQGASTEAFF. CDR3 DNA: TGTGCCAGCAGCTCGCAGGGGGCGAGCACTGAAGCTTTCTTT. This chain links TRBV7-9 with TRBJ1-1; 8 nucleotides align to TRBD1. Germline V gene data show CDR1 as SEHNR and CDR2 as FQNEAQ (reference sequence). Trimming took 4 bases from V and 4 from J; bases not matched to a gene: 5. The CDR3 loop spans 14 amino acids.

Only a few counts were recorded for this clone. The rearrangement uses TRBV5-1 and TRBJ2-1, with D tentatively TRBD2 (5 bases). V was trimmed by 3 bases and J by 7 bases, leaving 14 bases between them. Germline CDR1 reads SGHRS; CDR2 reads YFSETQ. The CDR3 covers 14 residues. In nucleotides, the CDR3 is TGCGCCAGCAGCTCATCGGGGTTCGGGAATGAGCAGTTCTTC. Protein sequence: CASSSSGFGNEQFF.

The chain employs TRBV7-8 and TRBJ2-3, with a weak D call TRBD1 (6 bases). V lost 1 base and J lost 2, with 13 bases in between. Germline CDR1 SGHVS, CDR2 FQNEAQ. CDR3 size: 16 residues. The CDR3 protein is CASSLESGVPTDTQYF. CDR3 bases: TGTGCCAGCAGCTTAGAGTCAGGGGTCCCCACAGATACGCAGTATTTT. Together with reference TRBV7-8 and TRBJ2-3, the CDR3 gives the full variable domain: GAGVSQSPRYKVAKRGQDVALRCDPISGHVSLFWYQQALGQGPEFLTYFQNEAQLDKSGLPSDRFFAERPEGSVSTLKIQRTQQEDSAVYLCASSLESGVPTDTQYFGPGTRLTVL.

The chain carries TRBV28 and TRBJ2-1; D is uncertain. CDR1 MDHEN and CDR2 SYDVKM come from the germline V gene. The CDR3 covers 12 residues. V lost 5 bases to trimming and J lost 3 bases, with 5 bases between them. The CDR3 nucleotides read TGTGCCAGCAGTACGGGCTACAATGAGCAGTTCTTC. This gives the protein CASSTGYNEQFF.

This clone has just a few counts. This chain uses TRBV7-2 with TRBJ2-3; 8 bases agree with TRBD1. The germline CDR1 and CDR2 sequences are SGHTA and FQGNSA. This CDR3 has 15 residues. The ends lost 5 bases at V and 4 bases at J; junction bases unmatched: 8. Here the CDR3 reads CASSQPGQGPDTQYF. The CDR3 DNA sequence: TGTGCCAGCAGCCAACCTGGACAGGGTCCAGATACGCAGTATTTT.